This is a list of T cell receptor beta chains from one sample in a study of cytomegalovirus exposure and HLA in healthy donors. The method was immunoSEQ multiplex PCR; TCRdb's version includes in-frame clones alone and lacks a portion of them. The sample carries 150,000 or so clones, about 94% recorded once. Sequenced input: PBMCs. All receptors derive from a man in his late teens or twenties in good health and CMV-seropositive. Each CDR3 is given with its conserved first and last residue. A D gene is named only where the DNA matches it firmly. A row's size may be missing; if present it is once, few, many or a size class.

>TRBJ2-2|TRBV6-1|TRBD2|.
CASSEVASGISGELFF
TGTGCCAGCAGTGAAGTTGCTAGCGGGATTTCCGGGGAGCTGTTTTTT
>TRBJ2-7|TRBV6-1|TRBD2|.
CATGTSAYYEQYF
TGTGCTACCGGGACTAGCGCTTACTACGAGCAGTACTTC
>TRBJ2-3|TRBV18|.|once
CASSGQSSTDTQYF
TGTGCCAGCTCTGGACAGTCTAGCACAGATACGCAGTATTTT
>TRBJ1-1|TRBV27|TRBD1|once
CASRRQGFGEAFF
TGTGCCAGCAGACGACAGGGATTCGGTGAAGCTTTCTTT
>TRBJ2-5|TRBV6-1|TRBD1|.
CASSAGQGARETQYF
TGTGCCAGCAGTGCGGGACAGGGGGCGAGAGAGACCCAGTACTTC
>TRBJ2-3|TRBV10-1|TRBD2|.
CASSLAGADTQYF
TGCGCCAGCAGCCTAGCGGGAGCAGATACGCAGTATTTT
>TRBJ1-1|TRBV5-1|.|.
CASSLRSQAGTEAFF
TGCGCCAGCAGCTTGCGCTCCCAGGCGGGCACTGAAGCTTTCTTT
>TRBJ2-1|TRBV5-8|TRBD1|.
CASRYEPGQVYNEQFF
TGTGCCAGCCGCTATGAACCGGGACAGGTGTACAATGAGCAGTTCTTC
>TRBJ1-5|TRBV2|.|.
CASNGGLQPQHF
TGTGCCAGCAACGGGGGACTCCAGCCCCAGCATTTT
>TRBJ2-3|TRBV5-1|.|once
CASSLTSRDSLFF
TGCGCCAGCAGCTTGACAAGCCGGGACTCACTATTCTTT